This TCR beta chain was recovered during a study of cytomegalovirus exposure and HLA in healthy donors. In the case of this clone: Other DNA sequences in the same sample also yield this CDR3.

PCR employed 60 Vbeta and 13 Jbeta primers. Repertoires were generated with immunoSEQ multiplex PCR, while TCRdb's copy carries only in-frame clones and drops some. The data show just over 150,000 clones, with over 60% seen just once and around 0.98% held by the top ten. The sequence was obtained from a woman in her 50s in good health and CMV-seropositive. Sequenced material: PBMCs.

For the CDR3, the DNA is TGTGCCAGCAGTTTCAGCGGCGCCGGGGAGCTGTTTTTT. Amino acid sequence: CASSFSGAGELFF. This rearrangement joins TRBV28 to TRBJ2-2; D possibly corresponds to TRBD2 (5 bases). CDR3 length: 13 amino acids. Between the trimmed V and J ends, which lost 3 bases and 6 bases, there was a span of 8 bases. Per germline, CDR1 MDHEN and CDR2 SYDVKM. The full variable domain, in which reference TRBV28 and TRBJ2-2 provide the parts outside the CDR3, is DVKVTQSSRYLVKRTGEKVFLECVQDMDHENMFWYRQDPGLGLRLIYFSYDVKMKEKGDIPEGYSVSREKKERFSLILESASTNQTSMYLCASSFSGAGELFFGEGSRLTVL.